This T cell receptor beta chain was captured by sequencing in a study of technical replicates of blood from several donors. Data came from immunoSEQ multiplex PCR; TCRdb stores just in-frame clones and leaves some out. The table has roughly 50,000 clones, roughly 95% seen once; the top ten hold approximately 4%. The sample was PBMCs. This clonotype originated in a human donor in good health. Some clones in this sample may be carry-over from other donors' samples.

For the CDR3, the DNA is TGCGCCAGCAGTGCGAACCGGGACAGTAGCTCCTACGAGCAGTACTTC. Its protein is CASSANRDSSSYEQYF. The rearrangement links TRBV10-2 to TRBJ2-7; 7 bases fit TRBD1. CDR1 is WSHSY and CDR2 is SAAADI in the germline V gene. Trimming cost V 4 bases and J 0 bases; bases outside gene matches: 9. The CDR3 loop spans 16 amino acids.